The T cell receptor (beta chain) under discussion was sequenced for a study of T cell clonotyping in hematopoietic cell transplantation (TCRdb year 2021). General notes on the study: In the study, approximately 140 blood samples were gathered from roughly 40 consecutive transplant recipients and their related donors. Patients were recruited between late 2015 and 2017 and followed until late 2020 or death. Results the study describes overall, beyond this receptor: Just a small fraction of recipient repertoires overlapped with donor repertoires, and more than 95% appeared de novo at the given depth. After transplant, TCR diversity in recipients dropped, and pathologically expanded clonotypes climbed progressively between day 30 and day 180. The sample size was limited, and because cells were not sorted, the contributions of CD4 and CD8 repertoires could not be separated. Donor and pretransplant recipient Inverse Simpson Index values predicted broader posttransplant TCR repertoire diversity.

Notes on this clone: Its target antigen remains unknown. Per-base quality was not reported, and no clone a single base away is much larger than it.

The meaning of the sample's time point label: 180 days after allo-HCT. Blood from recipients was drawn about 28 days before transplant and again at days 30, 100 and 180 after transplant. Nuclei Lysis Solution was used to extract genomic DNA from fresh or cryopreserved unfractionated peripheral blood mononuclear cells. TCR beta CDR3 regions were amplified from genomic DNA with the immunoSEQ assay, a bias-controlled multiplex PCR using V- and J-specific primers. In a second PCR step, the CDR3 amplicons were tagged with a proprietary barcode plus Illumina adapter sequences. An Illumina MiSeq instrument was used to sequence the CDR3 libraries. Per the original workflow: Export and quality control were performed with immunoSEQ Analyzer 3.0, and downstream analyses were performed with R Bioconductor and Immunarch. Only productive rearrangements in the normalized downsampled data set went into calculating the repertoire metrics. Pathologically expanded clonotypes were defined as those larger than 5 templates in the normalized cohort. The Inverse Simpson Index was used to measure repertoire diversity. CMV-specificity analyses were carried out on the non-normalized data set to capture all clonotypes. TCRdb took over this immuneACCESS table, retaining in-frame rearrangements with V and J assigned. Such tables are incomplete; in checked studies, under half of the missing clones stem from an unresolved V gene, and the remainder is unexplained. That table supplies the V and J calls and clone size; D and trimming were determined from the DNA. This sample comprises under 5,000 clones, roughly 20% of them detected only once. The ten largest clones take up 21% of the sample.

The CDR3, from cysteine to phenylalanine, totals 11 residues. This entry keeps only the CDR3 DNA: 33 bases, framed from base 1. In the germline V gene, CDR1 corresponds to MDHEN and CDR2 to SYDVKM. The sequence derives from a male patient in his late teens or twenties who had an allogeneic stem cell transplant, so the T cells may come from the graft donor. Some clones in this sample may be carry-over from other donors' samples. Here the chain combines TRBV28 and TRBJ2-5; the D gene cannot be named for sure. The J call is in doubt because the DNA end fits TRBJ2-7 better. The specimen comprised PBMCs, sampled 180 days after allogeneic stem cell transplant. The sequenced DNA is TGTGCCAGCAGCTTCAATTACGAGCAGTACTTC. This translates into CASSFNYEQYF.